This T cell receptor beta chain was sequenced in a study of T cell clones after liver transplantation. Turning to the study itself: Standard immunosuppression, with no induction, continued until 12-24 months after transplant. At least one year of complete immunosuppression withdrawal without enzymes over twice normal defined tolerance.

CDR1 and CDR2 (germline): SGDLS, YYNGEE. The CDR3 sequence is 14 residues long. V gave up 4 bases and J gave up 4 bases, with 11 bases separating them. Assay: immunoSEQ multiplex PCR; the TCRdb copy retains only in-frame clones and omits some. The sample lists about 120,000 clones; 90% were seen once. Specimen: CD4+ T cells from blood, collected 12 months after liver transplant. This receptor was taken from a human patient who received a liver transplant. Part of the T cells may come from the graft donor. V is TRBV9 and J is TRBJ1-4; a possible D gene is TRBD1 (5 bases). Written as DNA, the CDR3 is TGTGCCAGCAGCACCGGGCAGGGTAATGAAAAACTGTTTTTT. The encoded protein is CASSTGQGNEKLFF.